A single sample gave rise to the 11 T cell receptor beta chains below, sequenced in a study of shared clonotypes between healthy human individuals (dated by TCRdb to about 2020). Libraries were constructed by the immunoSEQ multiplex PCR assay. The source is immuneACCESS, and TCRdb retained only in-frame sequences with V and J called. Part of the clones is not carried over; for the studies checked, unresolved V genes explain less than half of this, and the remainder is unexplained. This sample is represented by approximately 340,000 clones; around 67% of them were singletons. The ten largest clones represent about 10% of the sample. Input material: memory CD4+ T cells sorted from blood. Explained via the paper, the cell subset or site label denotes: CD45RA-negative fraction. These receptors all come from a man between 25 and 39 years old in good health.

The rearrangement uses TRBV7-9 and TRBJ1-2, with D possibly matching TRBD1 (5 bases). The CDR3 runs 15 residues. V lost 3 bases and J lost 0, with 11 bases in between. The germline gives CDR1 SEHNR, CDR2 FQNEAQ (reference sequence). The CDR3 here is CASSFVPGPNYGYTF. CDR3 in DNA: TGTGCCAGCAGCTTTGTACCGGGGCCTAACTATGGCTACACCTTC.

The chain links TRBV27 to TRBJ1-2, with TRBD1 identical over 9 bases. The CDR3 consists of 14 residues. Germline loops: CDR1 MNHEY, CDR2 SMNVEV (reference sequence). The ends lost 5 bases at V and 5 bases at J; junction bases unmatched: 6. CDR3 DNA sequence: TGTGCCAGCAGTCGTACAGGGGGCCCTTATGGCTACACCTTC. Translation: CASSRTGGPYGYTF.

This chain connects TRBV15 to TRBJ2-7; D may be TRBD1 or TRBD2 (5 bases each). Germline-derived CDR1 and CDR2 are LNHNV and YYDKDF (reference sequence). The V end was cut by 1 base, the J end by 2 bases, with 15 bases between. The CDR3 is made up of 16 amino acids. CDR3 in amino acids: CATSRVGVEIPYEQYF. CDR3 in DNA: TGTGCCACCAGCAGAGTGGGGGTGGAAATCCCCTACGAGCAGTACTTC.

As to this clone: A far larger clone is just one base off, so this is likely a read error. The rearrangement links TRBV2 to TRBJ2-4, with D unclear. CDR1 and CDR2 (germline): SNHLY, FYNNEI. The CDR3 contains 14 residues. For the CDR3, the DNA is TGTACCAGCAGTGTTGGAAAAGCCAAAAACATTCAGTACTTC. Its translation: CTSSVGKAKNIQYF.

Notes on this clone: At one boundary the junction diverges from the germline segment, which might be a read error. The chain couples TRBV29-1 to TRBJ1-1, with D uncertain. This CDR3 contains 14 residues. Germline V gene lookup returns CDR1 SQVTM and CDR2 ANQGSEA. The CDR3 coding sequence is TGCAGCGTTTCCCCCAAGGTGGGGAACACTGAAGCTTCCTTT. Its translation is CSVSPKVGNTEASF.

The rearrangement joins TRBV5-6 to TRBJ1-4; D is ambiguous. CDR1 SGHDT and CDR2 YYEEEE come from the germline V gene. The CDR3 covers 15 residues. V was shortened by 6 bases and J by 8 bases, with 20 bases between the two germline ends. The CDR3 DNA reads TGTGCCAGCACTGTAACGACACGGACGACAGAAAAACTGTTTTTT. Its translation: CASTVTTRTTEKLFF.

The chain has TRBV7-8 and TRBJ2-2; D may be TRBD1 or TRBD2 (5 bases each). V was shortened by 1 base and J by 1 base, with 13 bases between the two germline ends. The CDR3 spans 17 residues. Germline loops: CDR1 SGHVS, CDR2 FQNEAQ. In nucleotides, the CDR3 is TGTGCCAGCAGCTTAGGTTTCGGGGACCTGAACACCGGGGAGCTGTTTTTT. It is translated as CASSLGFGDLNTGELFF.

V and J are TRBV7-9 and TRBJ2-1, with 11 bases identical to TRBD2. V lost 5 bases and J lost 4; bases outside the gene matches: 7. Germline assignment: CDR1 SEHNR and CDR2 FQNEAQ (reference sequence). The CDR3 spans 16 residues. This chain's CDR3 is CASSQRTSGLYNEQFF. CDR3 DNA: TGTGCCAGCAGCCAAAGGACTAGCGGGCTGTACAATGAGCAGTTCTTC.

The chain carries TRBV11-3 and TRBJ2-1; 10 bases are a match to TRBD2. The V gene's germline CDR1 is SGHNT and CDR2 YENEEA. CDR3 length equals 18 residues. The V segment lost 1 base and the J segment 7 bases; nucleotides outside the gene matches: 13. Here the CDR3 DNA reads TGTGCCAGCAGCTTAGTCGCGGGGCTGAGCGGGAGGGGTAATGAGCAGTTCTTC. Residues: CASSLVAGLSGRGNEQFF.

The V and J genes are TRBV5-1 and TRBJ2-7; the D gene is possibly TRBD1 (6 bases). Trimming pared 5 bases from V and 5 bases from J, leaving 17 bases between. CDR1 is SGHRS and CDR2 is YFSETQ in the germline V gene. This CDR3 has 14 residues. The CDR3 loop reads CASRHDRSNHEQYF. In DNA form, the CDR3 reads TGCGCCAGCAGACACGACAGGTCGAACCACGAGCAGTACTTC.

This sequence joins TRBV10-3 and TRBJ1-4; 7 bases fit TRBD1. The junction had 6 bases not matched to a gene; V was cut back by 11 bases and J by 3 bases. From germline, CDR1 is ENHRY and CDR2 SYGVKD. The CDR3 is 13 residues long. This CDR3 is CAARDRANEKLFF. CDR3 in DNA: TGTGCCGCGAGGGACAGAGCTAATGAAAAACTGTTTTTT.